The clone carrying this T cell receptor (beta chain) was seen a few times. This CDR3 region has 17 residues. V lost 4 bases and J lost 6; bases outside the gene matches: 13. Germline lookup yields CDR1 DFQATT and CDR2 SNEGSKA (reference sequence). The data belong to a study of early T cells in non-severe SARS-CoV-2 infection. Study context: Unsorted whole-blood RNA was sequenced in bulk, leaving chains unpaired.

Unique molecular identifiers were attached to individual cDNA molecules. TCRdb itself ran the 5' RACE reads through MiXCR, one entry per CDR3 protein. The sample lists 50,000 or so distinct CDR3 sequences; around 4% were seen once. What was sequenced was whole blood. The chain recombines TRBV20-1 with TRBJ2-3; 13 positions agree with TRBD2. The sequence derives from an adult who was a healthcare worker with PCR-confirmed SARS-CoV-2 infection or an uninfected control (not recorded which). The CDR3 coding sequence is TGCAGTGCTAACCGACTAGCGGGAGGCCGATCCCGGGATACGCAGTATTTT. Translating it yields CSANRLAGGRSRDTQYF.